These T cell receptor beta chains were read from a single sample in a study of T cells in Graves' hyperthyroidism and ophthalmopathy. TCRdb re-analysed the multiplex PCR reads in MiXCR, keeping a single row per CDR3 protein. The sample lists a few hundred thousand distinct CDR3 sequences, about a sixth occurring once. Sequencing input: blood. The source of these receptors is a woman between 40 and 55 years old with Graves' ophthalmopathy. The CDR3 runs from the conserved cysteine through the conserved F or W. D genes are given only for firm matches. Rows give clone size only sometimes, using once, few, many, or a class for an expanded clone.

len | j_gene | d_gene | v_gene | abundance | CDR3aa | CDR3nt
15 | TRBJ1-1 | - | TRBV28 | many | CASSGVKGYYTEAFF | TGTGCCAGCAGTGGGGTTAAGGGGTACTACACTGAAGCTTTCTTT
13 | TRBJ2-2 | - | TRBV12-5 | - | CASGWGNTGELFF | TGTGCTAGTGGTTGGGGTAACACCGGGGAGCTGTTTTTT
16 | TRBJ2-2 | TRBD2 | TRBV19 | - | CASTSEGTRRTGELFF | TGTGCCAGTACCTCAGAAGGGACTAGAAGGACCGGGGAGCTGTTTTTC
12 | TRBJ2-5 | - | TRBV2 | once | CASGGRGETQYF | TGTGCCAGCGGTGGCAGGGGTGAGACCCAGTACTTC
13 | TRBJ2-7 | - | TRBV11-2 | many | CASSLGQGGEQYF | TGTGCCAGCAGCTTAGGTCAGGGGGGCGAGCAGTACTTC
16 | TRBJ2-3 | TRBD2 | TRBV5-1 | few | CASSQYLAEGTDTQYF | TGCGCCAGCAGCCAGTACCTAGCGGAAGGCACAGATACGCAGTATTTT
13 | TRBJ2-1 | TRBD2 | TRBV29-1 | - | CSVEVVAGGEQFF | TGCAGCGTTGAAGTAGTAGCGGGAGGTGAGCAGTTCTTC
17 | TRBJ2-7 | - | TRBV20-1 | - | CSASPPDGSATHYEQYF | TGCAGTGCTTCTCCCCCCGACGGATCCGCTACACACTACGAGCAGTACTTC
16 | TRBJ2-1 | TRBD1 | TRBV20-1 | many | CSARDWWDRGYNEQFF | TGCAGTGCTAGAGATTGGTGGGACAGGGGGTACAATGAGCAGTTCTTC
15 | TRBJ1-6 | - | TRBV3-1 | few | CASSQQSSYNSPLHF | TGTGCCAGCAGCCAACAGAGCTCCTATAATTCACCCCTCCACTTT
11 | TRBJ2-1 | - | TRBV11-2 | many | CASRINNEQFF | TGTGCCAGCAGAATCAACAATGAGCAGTTCTTC
15 | TRBJ2-2 | TRBD1 | TRBV12-5 | few | CASGPQGARTGELFF | TGTGCTAGTGGTCCGCAGGGGGCGCGCACCGGGGAGCTGTTTTTT
14 | TRBJ2-2 | - | TRBV5-1 | many | CASRKGAGTGELFF | TGCGCCAGCAGGAAGGGCGCGGGCACCGGGGAGCTGTTTTTT
15 | TRBJ2-3 | TRBD1 | TRBV28 | many | CASTFVGQVTDTQYF | TGTGCCAGCACCTTCGTGGGACAGGTTACAGATACGCAGTATTTT
16 | TRBJ1-1 | - | TRBV4-1 | - | CASSQDRRGPNTEAFF | TGCGCCAGCAGCCAAGATCGGCGGGGCCCGAACACTGAAGCTTTCTTT